This entry lists 25 T cell receptor beta chains sequenced from one sample in a study of Graves' ophthalmopathy and Graves' hyperthyroidism. The study amplified TCR beta CDR3 regions using RNA transcripts. RT-PCR was first run with HTBI primers, then multiplex PCR in a second round. TCRdb independently ran MiXCR on the multiplex PCR reads; one entry per CDR3 protein. In the table there are approximately 540,000 distinct CDR3 sequences, under 45% of which are singletons. The sample taken for sequencing was peripheral blood or thyroid tissue (not recorded which). Receptor source: an adult man with Graves' hyperthyroidism.

The rearrangement joins TRBV27 to TRBJ2-7, with a tentative D call TRBD2 (5 bases). This CDR3 contains 14 residues. Germline lookup yields CDR1 MNHEY and CDR2 SMNVEV (reference sequence). V shed 3 bases and J shed 4 bases, with 13 bases lying between them. The CDR3 DNA follows: TGTGCCAGCAGTTTGAACGGAGGCCGTTACGAGCAGTACTTC. Protein: CASSLNGGRYEQYF.

This chain links TRBV7-8 with TRBJ1-1; D is possibly TRBD1 (5 bases). Germline-derived CDR1 and CDR2 are SGHVS and FQNEAQ. The length of the CDR3 is 15 residues. Trimming pared 1 base from V and 2 bases from J, leaving 11 bases between. CDR3 amino acids: CASSLVGPLNTEAFF. In DNA form, the CDR3 reads TGTGCCAGCAGCTTAGTGGGACCCCTTAACACTGAAGCTTTCTTT.

The V gene is TRBV12-3 or TRBV12-4, the J gene TRBJ2-2; 7 nucleotides match TRBD1. Trimming at V came to 2 bases and at J to 4 bases, leaving 4 bases not matched to a gene. The CDR3 contains 15 residues. The CDR3 region has the DNA TGTGCCAGCAGTTTACGACAGGGAATCACCGGGGAGCTGTTTTTT. Its translation: CASSLRQGITGELFF.

The rearrangement links TRBV7-3 to TRBJ1-5; D is uncertain. The CDR3 loop spans 12 amino acids. Trimming stripped 5 bases from V and 9 bases from J, with 11 bases between. The germline V gene has CDR1 SGHTA and CDR2 FQGTGA. This CDR3 reads CASSTPGTPQHF. DNA of the CDR3: TGTGCCAGCAGCACGCCGGGCACGCCCCAGCATTTT. The whole variable domain, filled in from reference TRBV7-3 and TRBJ1-5, reads GAGVSQTPSNKVTEKGKYVELRCDPISGHTALYWYRQSLGQGPEFLIYFQGTGAADDSGLPNDRFFAVRPEGSVSTLKIQRTERGDSAVYLCASSTPGTPQHFGDGTRLSIL.

This rearrangement joins TRBV7-9 to TRBJ1-2; unclear D gene. Germline V gene data show CDR1 as SEHNR and CDR2 as FQNEAQ (reference sequence). V was cut by 3 bases and J by 8 bases, with 19 bases left in between. This CDR3 region has 15 residues. The DNA of the CDR3 is TGTGCCAGCAGCTTGGTCGCCGGCAGCCGCCCAGGCTACACCTTC. Translation gives CASSLVAGSRPGYTF.

This clonotype appeared many times. The rearrangement links TRBV6-5 to TRBJ1-6; D is unresolved. Germline loops: CDR1 MNHEY, CDR2 SVGAGI. This CDR3 spans 14 amino acids. The V and J ends lost 0 bases and 14 bases respectively, with 14 bases between them. This chain's CDR3 is CASSYSKGPATLHF. CDR3 nucleotide sequence: TGTGCCAGCAGTTACTCGAAAGGCCCTGCTACCCTCCACTTT.

This clonotype was counted at least ten times. V gene TRBV12-3 or TRBV12-4 combines with J gene TRBJ2-7; D not certain. The CDR3 has 13 residues. V was shortened by 4 bases and J by 3 bases, with 10 bases between the two germline ends. Here the CDR3 reads CASSWAMNYEQYF. In DNA form, the CDR3 reads TGTGCCAGCAGTTGGGCTATGAACTACGAGCAGTACTTC.

The chain couples TRBV9 to TRBJ2-3, with TRBD2 as a possible D gene (6 bases). The CDR3 is 14 residues long. Germline CDR1 is SGDLS and CDR2 is YYNGEE. The germline V and J ends were trimmed by 8 bases and 0 bases, with 13 bases remaining between them. The CDR3 here is CASARDSSTDTQYF. The CDR3 DNA reads TGTGCCAGTGCACGGGACTCAAGCACAGATACGCAGTATTTT. The whole variable domain, remainder taken from reference TRBV9 and TRBJ2-3, is DSGVTQTPKHLITATGQRVTLRCSPRSGDLSVYWYQQSLDQGLQFLIQYYNGEERAKGNILERFSAQQFPDLHSELNLSSLELGDSALYFCASARDSSTDTQYFGPGTRLTVL.

This clonotype was picked up many times. The V call is TRBV19, the J call TRBJ1-6, with 10 bases aligning to TRBD1. V shed 6 bases, J shed 12 bases, and the junction held 11 bases outside the gene matches. Germline lookup yields CDR1 LNHDA and CDR2 SQIVND (reference sequence). This CDR3 has 15 residues. CDR3 nucleotides: TGTGCCAGTAGCCTAACCGGGACAGGGGTTCGACCCCTCCACTTT. It codes for CASSLTGTGVRPLHF.

V is TRBV29-1 and J is TRBJ2-7, with 10 bases aligning to TRBD1. V gave up 4 bases and J gave up 5 bases; unmatched junction bases: 5. Germline values: CDR1 SQVTM, CDR2 ANQGSEA. This CDR3 comprises 13 residues. CDR3 protein: CSVVGQGVDEQYF. The CDR3 nucleotides are TGCAGCGTTGTTGGACAGGGGGTTGACGAGCAGTACTTC.

The chain joins TRBV30 to TRBJ2-7; 11 bases match TRBD1. The length of the CDR3 is 17 residues. V gave up 1 base and J gave up 2 bases; unmatched junction bases: 10. Per germline, CDR1 GTSNPN and CDR2 SVGIG (reference sequence). DNA for the CDR3: TGTGCCTGGAGTGGCTGGGGGACAGGGGGTTTCACCTACGAGCAGTACTTC. Its translation: CAWSGWGTGGFTYEQYF.

This clonotype was detected only a few times. CDR3 in DNA: TGTGCCAGCAGCCACAGCGGGCCGTACGAGCAGTACTTC. Translated: CASSHSGPYEQYF. V and J are TRBV3-1 and TRBJ2-7, with D perhaps TRBD2 (6 bases). The length of the CDR3 is 13 residues. Per germline, CDR1 LGHDT and CDR2 YNNKEL (reference sequence). Trimming left V 3 bases short and J 4 bases short, with 10 bases between.

This clonotype was seen a few times. The chain carries TRBV20-1 and TRBJ2-3; D gene unclear. The V end was cut by 3 bases, the J end by 12 bases, with 10 bases between. CDR3 length: 10 amino acids. Germline V gene data show CDR1 as DFQATT and CDR2 as SNEGSKA (reference sequence). The CDR3 region has the DNA TGCAGTGCTAGTGTGGTCTCTCAGTATTTT. This gives the protein CSASVVSQYF.

Comments on this clonotype: The limits of the CDR3 on the DNA are not certain, so only TCRdb's listed CDR3 is given. The CDR3 sequence is CATGQGTPGSCFF. The V gene is TRBV10-3, the J gene TRBJ2-2; TRBD1, the D gene given by the table, was not confirmed from the DNA. CDR1 and CDR2 (germline): ENHRY, SYGVKD. The CDR3 comprises 13 residues, both ends counted.

The chain uses TRBV10-2 and TRBJ1-6; weak D call: TRBD1 (5 bases). Between the trimmed V and J ends, which lost 6 bases and 7 bases, there was a span of 13 bases. From germline, CDR1 is WSHSY and CDR2 SAAADI. The CDR3 is 14 amino acids. CDR3 amino acids: CASSREGLNSPLHF. The CDR3 bases are TGCGCCAGCAGCCGTGAGGGACTGAATTCACCCCTCCACTTT.

This chain uses TRBV11-2 with TRBJ1-4; D is perhaps TRBD1 (5 bases). The V gene's germline CDR1 is SGHAT and CDR2 FQNNGV. Trimming shortened V by 11 bases and J by 6 bases, and 16 bases separated the two germline ends. The CDR3 is made up of 13 amino acids. The CDR3 protein is CAASGGYYEKLFF. The CDR3 bases are TGTGCCGCCTCTGGGGGGTATTATGAAAAACTGTTTTTT.

This clonotype showed up many times. V is TRBV9 and J is TRBJ2-7; TRBD2 agrees at 7 bases. Germline assignment: CDR1 SGDLS and CDR2 YYNGEE. V was pared by 4 bases and J by 6 bases, with 7 bases of the junction left unmatched. CDR3 length: 13 amino acids. In DNA form, the CDR3 reads TGTGCCAGCAGCAAAGCCGGGACTACCGAGCAGTACTTC. The encoded protein is CASSKAGTTEQYF.

On this clonotype: A much larger clonotype is one base distant, so this may be a read error. The genes are TRBV7-9 and TRBJ2-7, with 8 bases that match TRBD2. V dropped 5 bases and J dropped 5; count of bases not matched to a gene: 5. Germline CDR1 and CDR2: SEHNR and FQNEAQ (reference sequence). CDR3 size: 13 residues. The CDR3 DNA sequence: TGTGCCAGCAGCACCGGGGGGGGAGACGAGCAGTACTTC. Amino acid sequence: CASSTGGGDEQYF.

This clonotype was found once. This chain joins TRBV3-1 and TRBJ2-7; 7 bases are a match to TRBD1. CDR3 size: 15 residues. CDR1 is LGHDT, CDR2 YNNKEL, per germline (reference sequence). With V trimmed by 5 bases and J by 2 bases, 9 bases remained unmatched. The CDR3 here is CASSIRGGPTYEQYF. Written as DNA, the CDR3 is TGTGCCAGCAGCATCCGAGGGGGCCCTACCTACGAGCAGTACTTC.

This clonotype was counted at least ten times. The V call is TRBV5-1, the J call TRBJ1-2; 10 bases map to TRBD1. This CDR3 spans 15 amino acids. Per the germline V gene, CDR1 is SGHRS and CDR2 is YFSETQ. After removal of 4 bases from V and 5 bases from J, the junction contained 8 bases not matched to a gene. The CDR3 DNA reads TGCGCCAGCAGCGCCCCAGGGACAGGGGATTATGGCTACACCTTC. It yields the protein CASSAPGTGDYGYTF. The entire variable domain, with the rest obtained from reference TRBV5-1 and TRBJ1-2, is as follows: KAGVTQTPRYLIKTRGQQVTLSCSPISGHRSVSWYQQTPGQGLQFLFEYFSETQRNKGNFPGRFSGRQFSNSRSEMNVSTLELGDSALYLCASSAPGTGDYGYTFGSGTRLTVV.

This clonotype was detected only a few times. The V gene is TRBV7-9, the J gene TRBJ2-7; 7 nucleotides align to TRBD1. CDR3 length: 16 residues. Germline V lookup: CDR1 SEHNR, CDR2 FQNEAQ (reference sequence). After removal of 3 bases from V and 4 bases from J, the junction contained 12 bases not matched to a gene. The CDR3 spells CASSLEGPGGIYEQYF. DNA for the CDR3: TGTGCCAGCAGCTTGGAAGGTCCAGGGGGTATTTACGAGCAGTACTTC.

The chain couples TRBV2 to TRBJ2-6; 10 bases map to TRBD2. The germline V gene has CDR1 SNHLY and CDR2 FYNNEI. The CDR3 has 16 residues. V lost 8 bases to trimming and J lost 4 bases; unmatched junction nucleotides: 8. The CDR3 coding sequence is TGTGCCAGCGTAGCGGGGGGAAGGACCGGGGCCAACGTCCTGACTTTC. Its translation is CASVAGGRTGANVLTF.

This clonotype was detected once. With a much larger clone just one base away, this may be a read error. The J gene is TRBJ2-7, the V gene TRBV7-9; TRBD2 aligns across 7 bases. CDR3 length equals 15 residues. Germline CDR1 reads SEHNR; CDR2 reads FQNEAQ (reference sequence). The CDR3 DNA follows: TGTTCCAGCAGCTTGGGAGTAGCGGGTTTGAACGAGCAGTACTTC. The encoded protein is CSSSLGVAGLNEQYF.

J is TRBJ2-3 and V is TRBV29-1; 8 bases agree with TRBD2. V lost 3 bases to trimming and J lost 4 bases; unmatched junction nucleotides: 6. This CDR3 is built from 14 residues. Per germline, CDR1 SQVTM and CDR2 ANQGSEA. CDR3 sequence reads: CSVDIRGGSDTQYF. In nucleotides, the CDR3 is TGCAGCGTTGACATTCGGGGGGGCTCAGATACGCAGTATTTT.

The chain has TRBV29-1 and TRBJ1-1; possibly TRBD1 for D (6 bases). V was shortened by 7 bases and J by 4 bases, with 16 bases between the two germline ends. The CDR3 totals 13 residues. Germline V CDR1 and CDR2: SQVTM, ANQGSEA. The CDR3 nucleotides are TGCAGCGCTACAACAGGGCAGCGCACTGAAGCTTTCTTT. It is translated as CSATTGQRTEAFF.